This T cell receptor beta chain is from a study of T cell repertoires in aging, cancer and after chemotherapy. Looking at the study overall: Clear clonal overlap appeared across healthy donor samples taken over several months to years. Study-wide results and limits: Across the chemotherapy interval, each cancer cohort showed higher median generation probability, suggesting thymic rebound.

A mixed TRB-A/B primer pool amplified rearranged TRB by multiplex touch-down PCR. In TCRdb, the multiplex PCR reads were re-called with MiXCR into one record per CDR3 protein. The table has about 9,200 distinct CDR3 sequences, roughly a third seen once; the top ten hold approximately 3.5%. Peripheral blood genomic DNA, not sorted cells or RNA, was the template. Regarding this clonotype: The antigen remains unidentified.

Germline assignment: CDR1 LNHNV and CDR2 YYDKDF (reference sequence). V was pared by 8 bases and J by 3 bases, with 21 bases between. This CDR3 is 16 amino acids long. The V call is TRBV15, the J call TRBJ2-3; TRBD2 is a possible D gene (6 bases). Sequenced sample: blood. The receptor comes from a human donor in good health. CDR3 sequence (DNA): TGTGCCACCTCCCAGAGGTTCGGCGGGGTGACAGATACGCAGTATTTT. Amino acids: CATSQRFGGVTDTQYF.